This T cell receptor (beta chain) was captured in a study of blood T cells in healthy people across ages. Next came a second PCR, run for 7 to 11 cycles, which used a sample-barcoded 5' primer along with a J-beta primer mix. A template-switch adaptor with 12 random nucleotides tagged each cDNA molecule. TCRdb processed the 5' RACE reads anew with MiXCR; each CDR3 protein has one entry. The table has some 1.4 million distinct CDR3 sequences, 35% to 45% seen once. General study findings and limits: TCR beta diversity, measured per million T cells, fell in a roughly linear way with age. Shifts in expanded clonotypes may have been confounded by donor CMV status, which was unknown.

The CDR3 is 11 amino acids. Germline V gene sequence: CDR1 SGHAT, CDR2 FQNNGV. The V end was cut by 6 bases, the J end by 13 bases, with 13 bases between. A note on this clonotype: Its antigen is unknown.

This receptor was obtained from a woman aged 18-29 years in good health. Source material: blood. The chain is built from TRBV11-2 and TRBJ2-1, with D possibly being TRBD2 (6 bases). In DNA form, the CDR3 reads TGTGCCAGCAGGTCGGGACTTTACCAGTTCTTC. Its protein is CASRSGLYQFF.